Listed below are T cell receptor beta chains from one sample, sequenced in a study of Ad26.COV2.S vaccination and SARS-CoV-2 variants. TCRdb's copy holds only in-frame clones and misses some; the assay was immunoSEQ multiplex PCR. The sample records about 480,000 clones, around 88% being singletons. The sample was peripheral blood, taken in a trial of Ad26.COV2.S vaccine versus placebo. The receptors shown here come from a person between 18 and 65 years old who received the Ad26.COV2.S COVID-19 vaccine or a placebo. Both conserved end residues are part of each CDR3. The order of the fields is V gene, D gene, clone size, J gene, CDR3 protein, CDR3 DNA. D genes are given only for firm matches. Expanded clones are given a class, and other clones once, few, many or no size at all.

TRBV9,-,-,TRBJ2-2,CASSPSRGTALTGELFF,TGTGCCAGCAGCCCCTCCCGGGGGACAGCCTTAACCGGGGAGCTGTTTTTT
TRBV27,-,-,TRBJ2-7,CASSLSRGQGAHEQYF,TGTGCCAGCAGTTTATCGCGGGGGCAGGGGGCCCACGAGCAGTACTTC
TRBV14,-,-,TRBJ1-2,CASSQANGGYTF,TGTGCCAGCAGCCAAGCAAATGGTGGCTACACCTTC
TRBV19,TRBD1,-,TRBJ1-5,CASRLRQGGQPQHF,TGTGCCAGTAGGCTCCGACAGGGAGGTCAGCCCCAGCATTTT
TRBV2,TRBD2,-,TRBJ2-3,CASSRGLGVVDTQYF,TGTGCCAGCAGTCGAGGACTAGGTGTAGTAGACACGCAGTATTTT
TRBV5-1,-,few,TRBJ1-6,CASSLVQPNSPLHF,TGCGCCAGCAGCTTGGTACAGCCAAATTCACCCCTCCACTTT
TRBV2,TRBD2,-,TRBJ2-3,CASSLGLAGAATQYF,TGTGCCAGCAGTCTCGGACTAGCGGGAGCTGCTACGCAGTATTTT
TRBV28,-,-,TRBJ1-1,CASSRYEAFF,TGTGCCAGCAGCAGGTATGAAGCTTTCTTT
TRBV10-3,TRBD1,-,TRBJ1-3,CAIRGQGENTIYF,TGTGCCATCAGAGGACAGGGGGAAAACACCATATATTTT
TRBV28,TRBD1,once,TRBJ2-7,CASSLPGQGGHEQYF,TGTGCCAGCAGTTTACCGGGACAGGGGGGACACGAGCAGTACTTC
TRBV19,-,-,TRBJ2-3,CASSIGGGTDTQYF,TGTGCCAGTAGTATTGGTGGGGGCACAGATACGCAGTATTTT
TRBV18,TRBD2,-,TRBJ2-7,CASSPLATLYEQYF,TGTGCCAGCTCCCCACTAGCGACGCTCTACGAGCAGTACTTC
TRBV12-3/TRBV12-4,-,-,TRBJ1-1,CASSLWGSPEAFF,TGTGCCAGCAGTTTATGGGGTTCCCCTGAAGCTTTCTTT
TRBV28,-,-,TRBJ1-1,CASSLERGGVLNTEAFF,TGTGCCAGCAGTTTAGAACGGGGGGGAGTTCTTAACACTGAAGCTTTCTTT
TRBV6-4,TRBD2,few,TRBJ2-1,CASSAGDLGEQFF,TGTGCCAGCAGCGCGGGAGATTTGGGTGAGCAGTTCTTC
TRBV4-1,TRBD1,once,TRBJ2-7,CASSQPRDRAYEQYF,TGCGCCAGCAGCCAACCCCGGGACAGGGCCTACGAGCAGTACTTC
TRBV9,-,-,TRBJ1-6,CASSVMSNSPLHF,TGTGCCAGCAGCGTAATGAGCAATTCACCCCTCCACTTT
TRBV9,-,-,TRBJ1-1,CASSVSTQIDRAFF,TGTGCCAGCAGCGTCTCGACTCAAATCGACAGGGCTTTCTTT
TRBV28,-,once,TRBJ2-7,CASSLGPSYEQYF,TGTGCCAGCAGCTTGGGACCGAGCTACGAGCAGTACTTC
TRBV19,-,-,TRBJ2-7,CASSISQGASYEQYF,TGTGCCAGTAGTATTTCACAGGGTGCCTCCTACGAGCAGTACTTC
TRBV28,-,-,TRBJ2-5,CASGKADQETQYF,TGTGCCAGCGGAAAGGCTGACCAAGAGACCCAGTACTTC
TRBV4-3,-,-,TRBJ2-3,CASSQDSLPTDTQYF,TGCGCCAGCAGCCAAGATAGCCTACCCACAGATACGCAGTATTTT